This TCR beta chain is drawn from a study of blood T cell repertoires in COVID-19. CDR1 is MNHEY, CDR2 SVGAGI, per germline. The CDR3 is 13 residues long. Trimming took 2 bases from V and 6 from J; bases not matched to a gene: 1. Living in roughly 23 US areas, the participants were between about 18 and 100 years of age. In assigning cohorts, the study relied on participant-reported clinical history. Two consecutive negative NP/OP PCR tests, clearance, or resolved symptoms defined Cohort 3 recovery. In the original workflow: Amplified reference gene primers provided the basis for estimating nucleated cell counts. This table comes from immunoSEQ multiplex PCR, and its TCRdb copy is limited to in-frame clones, with some not included. From that table come the V and J calls and clone size; the DNA was used to work out D and trimming. The top ten clones hold more than 1% of a sample with a few hundred thousand clones, 85% to 90% of them seen once.

Sequenced material: PBMCs or T cells enriched from blood (not recorded which). The J gene is TRBJ2-1, the V gene TRBV6-5, with 7 bases matching TRBD1. This sequence originates from a woman between 18 and 30 years old who had recovered from COVID-19. CDR3 protein: CASSYDRVNEQFF. CDR3 bases: TGTGCCAGCAGTTACGACAGGGTCAATGAGCAGTTCTTC.